These 16 T cell receptor beta chains were sequenced from one sample in a study of blood T cell repertoires in COVID-19. The data were produced by immunoSEQ multiplex PCR, yet TCRdb's version contains in-frame clones alone and is incomplete. The sample has about 57,000 clones, roughly nine tenths seen once; the top ten hold around a fifth. Input material: peripheral blood. These receptor sequences come from a woman older than 75 with COVID-19, enrolled during active disease.

The chain combines TRBV7-6 with TRBJ2-7; no reliable D call. The CDR3 covers 13 residues. Germline V lookup: CDR1 SGHVS, CDR2 FNYEAQ. The V and J ends lost 1 base and 3 bases respectively, with 7 bases between them. CDR3 region: CASSLGPGYEQYF. CDR3 nucleotides: TGTGCCAGCAGCTTAGGCCCAGGCTACGAGCAGTACTTC.

This clone appeared a single time. The chain combines TRBV28 with TRBJ1-5; 8 bases are shared with TRBD1. The CDR3 sequence is 18 residues long. CDR1 and CDR2 (germline): MDHEN, SYDVKM. The trim removed 7 bases at V and 2 bases at J, leaving 16 bases unmatched. The CDR3 DNA reads TGTGCCAGCAATCCCCCCGGACAGGGACTGGGTGGCAATCAGCCCCAGCATTTT. Translation gives CASNPPGQGLGGNQPQHF.

This chain joins TRBV10-1 and TRBJ2-1; 13 nucleotides align to TRBD2. V shed 5 bases, J shed 7 bases, and the junction held 11 bases outside the gene matches. Germline V gene lookup returns CDR1 WNHNN and CDR2 SYGVQD (reference sequence). The CDR3 is 17 amino acids. CDR3 in amino acids: CASSPLAGGPLANEQFF. In DNA form, the CDR3 reads TGCGCCAGCAGTCCACTAGCGGGGGGGCCGTTGGCTAATGAGCAGTTCTTC.

The J gene is TRBJ2-5, the V gene TRBV2; the D gene is possibly TRBD1 (7 bases). Germline V lookup: CDR1 SNHLY, CDR2 FYNNEI. CDR3 length: 14 residues. V was cut by 4 bases and J by 7 bases, with 16 bases left in between. DNA of the CDR3: TGTGCCAGCAGTGTGGAGGGGCAGGGGGGGACCCAGTACTTC. This gives the protein CASSVEGQGGTQYF.

Only one count was recorded for this clone. V usage is TRBV27 and J usage is TRBJ1-6; possibly TRBD1 for D (6 bases). CDR1 is MNHEY, CDR2 SMNVEV, per germline (reference sequence). The V gene lost 4 bases and the J gene lost 13 bases, with 11 bases spanning the gap. The CDR3 contains 12 residues. CDR3 nucleotide sequence: TGTGCCAGCAGTTCATTTCAGGGGCCCCTCCACTTT. It is translated as CASSSFQGPLHF.

The genes are TRBV30 and TRBJ1-6; 7 nucleotides align to TRBD1. Germline V lookup: CDR1 GTSNPN, CDR2 SVGIG (reference sequence). Trimming cost V 0 bases and J 10 bases; bases outside gene matches: 6. The CDR3 contains 14 residues. The CDR3 protein is CAWSVTGSASPLHF. The DNA of the CDR3 is TGTGCCTGGAGTGTGACAGGGTCGGCGTCACCCCTCCACTTT.

This clone was observed a single time. V gene TRBV29-1 combines with J gene TRBJ2-5, with D perhaps matching TRBD1 (6 bases). V was trimmed by 4 bases and J by 1 base, leaving 13 bases between them. Germline assignment: CDR1 SQVTM and CDR2 ANQGSEA. The CDR3 has 14 amino acids. The CDR3 DNA follows: TGCAGCGTTGTAAGGCCACAGGGCCAAGAGACCCAGTACTTC. It encodes CSVVRPQGQETQYF.

This rearrangement joins TRBV24-1 to TRBJ2-2, with 11 bases lining up with TRBD2. The length of the CDR3 is 16 residues. The V and J ends lost 4 bases and 8 bases, in that order; junction bases with no gene match: 8. Germline V gene data show CDR1 as KGHDR and CDR2 as SFDVKD. The CDR3 coding sequence is TGTGCCACCAGTGACCCTTCTAGCGGGGGGAAAGGGGAGCTGTTTTTT. Amino acids: CATSDPSSGGKGELFF.

By sample share, this clone is medium-sized. The chain recombines TRBV19 with TRBJ1-6; the D gene is possibly TRBD1 (6 bases). The ends were cut back, 5 bases at V and 6 bases at J, with 17 bases in the middle. Germline V gene sequence: CDR1 LNHDA, CDR2 SQIVND (reference sequence). The CDR3 has 16 amino acids. The CDR3 coding sequence is TGTGCCAGTAGTCTCAATTCGGACAGCGGTAATTCACCCCTCCACTTT. It specifies CASSLNSDSGNSPLHF.

In this sample, this clone turned up once. The chain carries TRBV11-2 and TRBJ1-1; D ambiguous. This CDR3 has 15 residues. Germline CDR1 SGHAT, CDR2 FQNNGV. V lost 5 bases to trimming and J lost 3 bases, with 16 bases between them. The CDR3 sequence is CASSPRVTVHTEAFF. In DNA form, the CDR3 reads TGTGCCAGCAGCCCCCGCGTCACAGTGCACACTGAAGCTTTCTTT.

The chain is built from TRBV6-5 and TRBJ1-1; D perhaps matches TRBD1 (5 bases). CDR1 is MNHEY, CDR2 SVGAGI, per germline. The CDR3 runs 13 residues. V lost 5 bases, J lost 3 bases, and 10 bases lay in between. The CDR3 loop is CASSTRQYTEAFF. The CDR3 region has the DNA TGTGCCAGCAGTACCCGACAGTACACTGAAGCTTTCTTT.

This clone was observed a single time. The J gene is TRBJ2-5, the V gene TRBV15, with TRBD2 identical over 7 bases. This CDR3 is 15 amino acids long. The germline gives CDR1 LNHNV, CDR2 YYDKDF (reference sequence). V lost 1 base and J lost 5; bases outside the gene matches: 7. CDR3 loop: CATSRAPGREETQYF. Here the CDR3 DNA reads TGTGCCACCAGCAGAGCTCCAGGGAGGGAGGAGACCCAGTACTTC.

This clone has only one observation. The chain couples TRBV30 to TRBJ1-5; possible D gene TRBD1, 6 bases. Per the germline V gene, CDR1 is GTSNPN and CDR2 is SVGIG (reference sequence). The V and J ends lost 0 bases and 1 base respectively, with 10 bases between them. The CDR3 is 15 residues long. The CDR3 nucleotides read TGTGCCTGGAGTGTCCGAGGACAGAGCAATCAGCCCCAGCATTTT. Its protein product is CAWSVRGQSNQPQHF.

This clone appeared once. The rearrangement uses TRBV5-1 and TRBJ2-1; 9 bases fit TRBD2. Germline CDR1 and CDR2: SGHRS and YFSETQ. The CDR3 totals 15 residues. V trimming: 2 bases; J trimming: 5 bases; junction bases outside the gene matches: 5. The CDR3 DNA sequence: TGCGCCAGCAGCTTTCTAGCGGGGCCGGACAATGAGCAGTTCTTC. This sequence encodes CASSFLAGPDNEQFF.

The chain links TRBV18 to TRBJ2-2, with D perhaps TRBD1 (5 bases). Between the trimmed V and J ends, which lost 3 bases and 3 bases, there was a span of 14 bases. The CDR3 totals 16 residues. In germline, CDR1 is KGHSH, CDR2 LQKENI. CDR3 residues: CASSPTGHGHTGELFF. In DNA, the CDR3 is TGTGCCAGCTCACCCACTGGACATGGCCACACCGGGGAGCTGTTTTTT. Together with reference TRBV18 and TRBJ2-2, the CDR3 gives the full variable domain: NAGVMQNPRHLVRRRGQEARLRCSPMKGHSHVYWYRQLPEEGLKFMVYLQKENIIDESGMPKERFSAEFPKEGPSILRIQQVVRGDSAAYFCASSPTGHGHTGELFFGEGSRLTVL.

This chain links TRBV7-9 with TRBJ1-1, with unresolved D. The V gene lost 5 bases and the J gene lost 4 bases, with 5 bases spanning the gap. The CDR3 totals 11 residues. The V gene's germline CDR1 is SEHNR and CDR2 FQNEAQ (reference sequence). The CDR3 nucleotides read TGTGCCAGCAGCCAGGCCACTGAAGCTTTCTTT. This translates into CASSQATEAFF.